The entry below describes one TCR beta chain. The clone's antigen remains unknown. No base quality information exists; no much larger clone differs at one position. V and J are trimmed by 5 bases and 8 bases, and the gene matches miss 8 bases of the junction. The CDR3 covers 14 residues, taking in both the cysteine and the phenylalanine. Left in the record is the CDR3 DNA by itself, 42 bases read in frame from the first base. Based on the germline V gene, the CDR1 and CDR2 sequences are SGHVS and FNYEAQ. Taken with the paper, the label for time point translates to: baseline before first vaccination. Vaccinee samples came from UK trials COV001 and COV002, including a single-blind randomized controlled phase 2/3 trial of AZD1222 (ChAdOx1 nCoV-19) in healthy adults. For TCRbeta chain sequencing, PBMC samples were collected from trial participants at day 0 and at day 28 after the second dose. This entry comes from a study of T cell responses to AZD1222 COVID-19 vaccine (dated by TCRdb to the early 2020s). Describing the broader study: AZD1222 recipients whose second dose came at about 4 weeks and those whose second dose came at about 12 weeks were combined into one group, since spike-specific TCR depth and breadth did not differ between the two schedules. A total of approximately 230 trial participants underwent TCR sequencing, of whom 200 to 220 received two doses of AZD1222 and around 25 received two doses of the MenACWY control vaccine. Trial participants were enrolled by age into 18-55, 56-69 and 70-plus year subgroups, with roughly 160, 29 and 62 TCR-sequenced participants respectively.

The CDR3 regions of human TCRbeta chains were analyzed by immunosequencing. Concerning the study's data processing: TCRs in the repertoires were matched against a reference library of SARS-CoV-2-specific TCRs that had been generated with the MIRA antigen-specificity platform. Breadth was defined as the fraction of unique TCRs that were SARS-CoV-2-associated, and depth was defined as the fraction of total T cells that were SARS-CoV-2-associated. Using the MIRA data, each spike-specific TCR was mapped to the spike region that the TCR reacts to and placed in a CD4 or CD8 class. Log10-transformed breadth and depth values were compared by one-way ANOVA with Sidak's multiple comparisons tests. This is the immuneACCESS table as TCRdb keeps it, with only in-frame sequences that have V and J called. A part of the clones is gone; compared with another copy, unresolved V genes explain less than half, and the rest is unexplained. Clone size and V and J calls were adopted from that table, with D and trimming inferred from the DNA. Within this sample are about 140,000 clones, with about 92% of them counted one time only. In total, the top ten clones hold just over 3% of the sample.

Summary of the overall study and its limitations: Participants were mostly white British and included more females than males, and it was suggested by the authors that clonal diversity may have been underestimated. Vaccine-associated CD4 TCRs spanned the whole spike protein, with dominant responses in regions 160-218 and 743-854. After two AZD1222 doses, both the breadth and the depth of spike-specific TCRs were significantly higher than at day 0 and than in MenACWY recipients. Because no samples from the day 14 peak response were available, repertoires could be characterized only after the peak T cell response. The 56-69-year group was small, and its depth increase did not reach significance, likely because of low power. Reportedly, almost half of the unique spike-specific TCRs recognized epitopes lying outside the regions that are mutated in the B.1.351 and B.1.1.7 variants. Conclusions about previously exposed vaccinees were limited because only a handful of AZD1222 recipients were SARS-CoV-2 seropositive at baseline.

The sequence links TRBV7-6 to TRBJ1-2, with 10 bases aligning to TRBD1. The material sequenced was peripheral blood, taken on day 0 of AZD1222 vaccination. This TCR was recovered from an adult in good health. The encoded CDR3 is CASSGGTGVYGYTF. The base sequence is TGTGCCAGCAGCGGAGGGACAGGGGTATACGGCTACACCTTC.